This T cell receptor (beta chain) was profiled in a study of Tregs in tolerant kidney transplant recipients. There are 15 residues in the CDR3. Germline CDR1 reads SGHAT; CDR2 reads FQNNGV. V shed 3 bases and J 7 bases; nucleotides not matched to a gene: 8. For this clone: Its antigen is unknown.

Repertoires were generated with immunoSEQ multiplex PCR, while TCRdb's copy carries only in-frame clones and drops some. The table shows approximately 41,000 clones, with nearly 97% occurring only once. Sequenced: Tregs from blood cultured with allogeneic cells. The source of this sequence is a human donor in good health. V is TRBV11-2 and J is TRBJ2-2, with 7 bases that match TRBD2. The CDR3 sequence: CASSFLGIAGGELFF. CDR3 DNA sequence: TGTGCCAGCAGCTTTCTCGGTATAGCGGGCGGGGAGCTGTTTTTT. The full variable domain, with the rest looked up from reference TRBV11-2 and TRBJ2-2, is EAGVAQSPRYKIIEKRQSVAFWCNPISGHATLYWYQQILGQGPKLLIQFQNNGVVDDSQLPKDRFSAERLKGVDSTLKIQPAKLEDSAVYLCASSFLGIAGGELFFGEGSRLTVL.